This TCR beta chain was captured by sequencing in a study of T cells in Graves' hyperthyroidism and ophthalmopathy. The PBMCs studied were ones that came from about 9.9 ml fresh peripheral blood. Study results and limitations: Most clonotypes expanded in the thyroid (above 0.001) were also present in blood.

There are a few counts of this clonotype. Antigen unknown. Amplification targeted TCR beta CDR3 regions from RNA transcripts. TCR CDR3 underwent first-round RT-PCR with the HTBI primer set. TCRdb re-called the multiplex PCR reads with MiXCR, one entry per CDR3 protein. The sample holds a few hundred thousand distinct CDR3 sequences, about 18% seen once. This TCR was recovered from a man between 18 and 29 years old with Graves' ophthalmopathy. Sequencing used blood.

The CDR3 DNA sequence: TGTGCCAGCACGGGGGCGCGGGACGAGCAGTACTTC. This sequence encodes CASTGARDEQYF. The chain uses TRBV6-2 or TRBV6-3 and TRBJ2-7; D could derive from TRBD1 or TRBD2 (6 bases each). Per germline, CDR1 MNHEY and CDR2 SVGEGT. V shed 7 bases and J shed 5 bases, with 12 bases lying between them. This CDR3 comprises 12 residues.